Listed here is a single T cell receptor beta chain. Its antigen is still unknown. The data derive from a study of blood T cells in healthy people across ages. Russia was home to the donors, healthy Caucasian individuals aged roughly 6 to 90. PBMCs numbering at least 6 million were isolated per sample. Study-level findings and limits: Without sorted subsets, naive and antigen-experienced compartments could not be conclusively compared.

PCR was performed a second time for about 6 to 11 cycles using a sample-barcoded 5' primer and a J-beta primer mix. Each cDNA molecule, via a template-switch adaptor with 12 random nucleotides, was tagged. TCRdb used MiXCR to reprocess the 5' RACE reads, holding one entry per CDR3 protein. The sample lists about 580,000 distinct CDR3 sequences, 40% to 55% occurring once. The source material was blood. The clonotype comes from a man older than 75 in good health.

This CDR3 is CASSPRAGGTYEQYF. The CDR3 DNA reads as TGTGCCAGCAGCCCCCGGGCAGGGGGGACCTACGAGCAGTACTTC. The genes are TRBV7-9 and TRBJ2-7, with D maybe TRBD1 (7 bases). Germline V gene sequence: CDR1 SEHNR, CDR2 FQNEAQ (reference sequence). This CDR3 comprises 15 residues. V lost 5 bases, J lost 2 bases, and 16 bases lay in between.